This TCR beta chain originates from a study of control samples from healthy donors and cancer patients. Repertoires were generated with immunoSEQ multiplex PCR, while TCRdb's copy carries only in-frame clones and drops some. The sample has about 69,000 clones, around four fifths seen once. The CDR3 runs to 14 residues. Trimming stripped 0 bases from V and 5 bases from J, with 7 bases between. The V gene's germline CDR1 is LGHNA and CDR2 YSLEER. The clonotype was recovered from a woman in her fifties or sixties with lung cancer. Specimen: PBMCs. The rearrangement joins TRBV4-3 to TRBJ2-2; no reliable D call. The CDR3, as DNA: TGCGCCAGCAGCCAAGAAAGTGGAACCGGGGAGCTGTTTTTT. It is translated as CASSQESGTGELFF.